This T cell receptor beta chain was profiled in a study of CD8 T cells in Susac syndrome. This clonotype was detected once. Sequencing of TCR beta was undertaken in CD8+ and CD4+ T cells derived from blood. Purification of the CD8+ and CD4+ T cells relied on negative isolation, and TEMRA cells underwent FACS enrichment. The V and J ends lost 2 bases and 2 bases, in that order; junction bases with no gene match: 3. Germline CDR1 GTSNPN, CDR2 SVGIG (reference sequence). The CDR3 consists of 15 residues. Random hexamers primed reverse transcription of about 0.45 to 1 ug RNA. TCRdb called the immunoSEQ multiplex PCR reads again in MiXCR, with one record for every CDR3 protein. The top ten hold 0.13% to 0.15% of the sample, which has about 140,000 distinct CDR3 sequences, roughly 94% seen once.

This sequence originates from a human donor with Susac syndrome. The V and J genes are TRBV30 and TRBJ2-6; TRBD2 aligns across 7 bases. Material: CD4+ T cells from PBMCs. The CDR3 is CAWSPGLAGANVLTF. DNA for the CDR3: TGTGCCTGGAGTCCAGGACTAGCTGGGGCCAACGTCCTGACTTTC.